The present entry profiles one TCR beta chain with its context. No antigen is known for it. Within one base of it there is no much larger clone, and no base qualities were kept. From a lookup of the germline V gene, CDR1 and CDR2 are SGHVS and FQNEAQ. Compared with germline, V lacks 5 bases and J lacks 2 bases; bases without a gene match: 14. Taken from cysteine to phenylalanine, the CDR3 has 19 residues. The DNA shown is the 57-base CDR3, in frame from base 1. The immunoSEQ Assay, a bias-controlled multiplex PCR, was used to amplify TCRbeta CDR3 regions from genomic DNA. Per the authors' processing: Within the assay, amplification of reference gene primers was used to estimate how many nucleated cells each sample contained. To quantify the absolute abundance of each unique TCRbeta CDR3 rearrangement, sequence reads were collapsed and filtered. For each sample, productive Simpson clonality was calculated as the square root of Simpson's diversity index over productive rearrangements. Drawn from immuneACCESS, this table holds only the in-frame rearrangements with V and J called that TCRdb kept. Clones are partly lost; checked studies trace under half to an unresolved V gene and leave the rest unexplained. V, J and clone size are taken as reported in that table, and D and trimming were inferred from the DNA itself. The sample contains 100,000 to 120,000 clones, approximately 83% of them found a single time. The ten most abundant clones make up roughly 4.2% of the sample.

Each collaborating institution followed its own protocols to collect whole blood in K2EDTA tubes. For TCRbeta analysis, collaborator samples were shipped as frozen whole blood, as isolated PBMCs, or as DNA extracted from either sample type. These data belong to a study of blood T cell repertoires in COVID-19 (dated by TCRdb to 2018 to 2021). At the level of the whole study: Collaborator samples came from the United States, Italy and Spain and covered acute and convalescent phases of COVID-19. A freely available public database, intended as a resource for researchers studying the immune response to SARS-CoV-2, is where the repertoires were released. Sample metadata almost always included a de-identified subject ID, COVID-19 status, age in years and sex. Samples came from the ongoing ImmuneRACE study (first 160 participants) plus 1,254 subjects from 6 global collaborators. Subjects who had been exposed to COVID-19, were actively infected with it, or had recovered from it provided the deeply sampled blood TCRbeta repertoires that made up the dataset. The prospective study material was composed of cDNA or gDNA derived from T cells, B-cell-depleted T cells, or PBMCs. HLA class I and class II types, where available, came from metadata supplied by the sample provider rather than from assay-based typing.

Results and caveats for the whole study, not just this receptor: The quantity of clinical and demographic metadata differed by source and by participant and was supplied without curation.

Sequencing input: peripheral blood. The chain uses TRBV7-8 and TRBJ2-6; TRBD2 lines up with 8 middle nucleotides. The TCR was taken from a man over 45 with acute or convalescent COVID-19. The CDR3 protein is CASSKYRVGLVPGANVLTF. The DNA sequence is TGTGCCAGCAGCAAATACAGAGTGGGACTAGTTCCTGGGGCCAACGTCCTGACTTTC.